This record concerns one T cell receptor (beta chain) sequence. Its antigen is unknown. This record comes from a study of T-cell memory formation after mild COVID-19. V was clipped by 6 bases and J by 4 bases; unmatched bases: 11. The CDR3 spans 16 residues. Germline CDR1 is KGHDR and CDR2 is SFDVKD. Whole-study findings and limits: Contracting CD4+ clones lay largely in CM and EM, with CD8+ ones residing in EMRA.

5'RACE with constant-segment primers yielded barcoded, UMI-tagged TCR alpha and TCR beta cDNA libraries. Each CDR3 protein is one row after TCRdb ran MiXCR on the 5' RACE reads. The sample contains some 330,000 distinct CDR3 sequences, around 21% of which appear only once. Specimen: PBMCs or a T cell subset sorted from them (not recorded which). The V call is TRBV24-1, the J call TRBJ2-1; 7 bases map to TRBD1. The sequence came from an adult woman who had mild COVID-19 (a few samples of this study predate the infection). Cell type and time point are not known. In nucleotides, the CDR3 is TGTGCCACCAGTACCCCCGGGACAGCTCTTTACAATGAGCAGTTCTTC. Protein product: CATSTPGTALYNEQFF.